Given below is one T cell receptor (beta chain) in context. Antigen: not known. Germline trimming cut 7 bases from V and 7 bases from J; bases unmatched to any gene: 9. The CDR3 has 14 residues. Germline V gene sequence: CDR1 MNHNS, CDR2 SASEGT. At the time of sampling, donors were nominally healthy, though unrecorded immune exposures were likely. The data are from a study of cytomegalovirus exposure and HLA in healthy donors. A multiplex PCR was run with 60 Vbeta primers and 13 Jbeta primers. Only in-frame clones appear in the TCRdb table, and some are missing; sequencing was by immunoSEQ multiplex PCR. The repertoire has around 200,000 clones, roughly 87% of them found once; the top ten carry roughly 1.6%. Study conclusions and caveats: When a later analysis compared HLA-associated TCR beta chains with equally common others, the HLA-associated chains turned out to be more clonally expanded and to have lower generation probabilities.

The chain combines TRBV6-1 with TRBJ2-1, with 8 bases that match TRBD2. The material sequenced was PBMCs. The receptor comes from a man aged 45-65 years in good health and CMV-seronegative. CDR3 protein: CASTSGGPKNEQFF. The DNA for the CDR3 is TGTGCCAGCACCTCGGGGGGGCCGAAAAATGAGCAGTTCTTC.